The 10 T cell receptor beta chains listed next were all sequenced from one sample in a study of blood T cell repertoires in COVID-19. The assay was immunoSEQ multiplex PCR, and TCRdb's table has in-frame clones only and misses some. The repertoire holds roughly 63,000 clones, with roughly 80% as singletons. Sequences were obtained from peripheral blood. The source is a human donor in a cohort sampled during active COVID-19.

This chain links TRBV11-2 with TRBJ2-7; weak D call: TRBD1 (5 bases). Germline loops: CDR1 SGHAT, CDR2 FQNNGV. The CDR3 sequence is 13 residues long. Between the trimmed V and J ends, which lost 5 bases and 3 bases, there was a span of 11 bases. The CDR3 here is CASSRQILYEQYF. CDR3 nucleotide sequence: TGTGCCAGCAGCCGACAGATCCTCTACGAGCAGTACTTC.

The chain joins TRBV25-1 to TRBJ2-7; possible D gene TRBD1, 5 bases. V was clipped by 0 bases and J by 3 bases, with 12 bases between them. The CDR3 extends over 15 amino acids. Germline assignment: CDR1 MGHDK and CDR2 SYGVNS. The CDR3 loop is CASSEYEAGNYEQYF. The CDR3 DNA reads TGTGCCAGCAGTGAATACGAGGCAGGGAACTACGAGCAGTACTTC.

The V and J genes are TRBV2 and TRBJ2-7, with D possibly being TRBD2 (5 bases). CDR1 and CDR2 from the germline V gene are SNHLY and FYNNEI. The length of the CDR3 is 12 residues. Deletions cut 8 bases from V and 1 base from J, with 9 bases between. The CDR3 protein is CASGGQSYEQYF. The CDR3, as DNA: TGTGCCAGCGGCGGGCAATCCTACGAGCAGTACTTC.

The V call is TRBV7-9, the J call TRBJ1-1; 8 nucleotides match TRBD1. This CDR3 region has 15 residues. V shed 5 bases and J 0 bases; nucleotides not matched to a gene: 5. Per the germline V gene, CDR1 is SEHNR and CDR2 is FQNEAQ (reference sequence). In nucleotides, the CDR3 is TGTGCCAGCAGCGTAAGGACAGGGATGAACACTGAAGCTTTCTTT. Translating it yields CASSVRTGMNTEAFF.

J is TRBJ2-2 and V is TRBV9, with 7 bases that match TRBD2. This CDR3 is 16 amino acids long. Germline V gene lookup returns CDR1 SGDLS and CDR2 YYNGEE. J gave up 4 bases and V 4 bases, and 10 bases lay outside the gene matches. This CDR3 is CASSILQGGATGELFF. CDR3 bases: TGTGCCAGCAGCATACTTCAGGGAGGGGCCACCGGGGAGCTGTTTTTT.

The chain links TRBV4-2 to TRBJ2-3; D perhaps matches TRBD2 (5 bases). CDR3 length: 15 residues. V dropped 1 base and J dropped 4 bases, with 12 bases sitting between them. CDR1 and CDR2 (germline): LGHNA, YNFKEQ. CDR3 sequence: CASSQAGQAADTQYF. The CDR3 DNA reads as TGTGCCAGCAGCCAAGCGGGTCAAGCGGCAGATACGCAGTATTTT.

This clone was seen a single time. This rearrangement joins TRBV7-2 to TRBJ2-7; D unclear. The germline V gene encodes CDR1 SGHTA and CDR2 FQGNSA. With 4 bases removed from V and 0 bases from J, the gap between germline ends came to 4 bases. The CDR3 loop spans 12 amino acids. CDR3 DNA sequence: TGTGCCAGCAGCTCCAGCTCCTACGAGCAGTACTTC. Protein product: CASSSSSYEQYF.

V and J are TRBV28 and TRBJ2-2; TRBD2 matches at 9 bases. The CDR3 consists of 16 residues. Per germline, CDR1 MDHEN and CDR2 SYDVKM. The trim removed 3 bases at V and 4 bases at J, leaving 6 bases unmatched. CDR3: CASSLVAGGPTGELFF. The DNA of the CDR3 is TGTGCCAGCAGTTTGGTGGCGGGAGGGCCCACCGGGGAGCTGTTTTTT.

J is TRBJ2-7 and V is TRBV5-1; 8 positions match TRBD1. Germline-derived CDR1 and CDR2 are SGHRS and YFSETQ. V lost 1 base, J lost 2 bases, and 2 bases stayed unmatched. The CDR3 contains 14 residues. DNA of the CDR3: TGCGCCAGCAGCTTGTTGGACAGGGCCTACGAGCAGTACTTC. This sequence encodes CASSLLDRAYEQYF. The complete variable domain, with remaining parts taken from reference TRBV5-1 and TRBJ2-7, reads KAGVTQTPRYLIKTRGQQVTLSCSPISGHRSVSWYQQTPGQGLQFLFEYFSETQRNKGNFPGRFSGRQFSNSRSEMNVSTLELGDSALYLCASSLLDRAYEQYFGPGTRLTVT.

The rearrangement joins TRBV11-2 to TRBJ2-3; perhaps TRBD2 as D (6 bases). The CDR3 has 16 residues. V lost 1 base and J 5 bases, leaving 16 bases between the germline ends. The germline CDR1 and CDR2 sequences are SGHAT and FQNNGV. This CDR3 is CASSLGAGRTIDTQYF. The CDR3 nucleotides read TGTGCCAGCAGCTTAGGAGCGGGTAGGACCATAGATACGCAGTATTTT.